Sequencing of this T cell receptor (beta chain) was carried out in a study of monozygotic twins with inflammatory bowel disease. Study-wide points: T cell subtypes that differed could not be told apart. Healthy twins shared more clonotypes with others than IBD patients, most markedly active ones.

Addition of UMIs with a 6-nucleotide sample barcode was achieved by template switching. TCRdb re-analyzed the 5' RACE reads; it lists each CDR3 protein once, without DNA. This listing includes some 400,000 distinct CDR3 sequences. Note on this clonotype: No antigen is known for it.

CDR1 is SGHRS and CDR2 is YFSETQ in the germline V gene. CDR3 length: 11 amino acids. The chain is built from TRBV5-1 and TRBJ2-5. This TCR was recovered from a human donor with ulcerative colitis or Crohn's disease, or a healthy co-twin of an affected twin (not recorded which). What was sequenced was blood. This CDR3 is CASREQETQYF.